The rows below give T cell receptor beta chains drawn from one sample of a study of blood T cell repertoires in COVID-19. The method was immunoSEQ multiplex PCR; TCRdb's version includes in-frame clones alone and lacks a portion of them. The table includes more than 250,000 clones, 70% to 90% detected once. The sample taken for sequencing was PBMCs or T cells enriched from blood (not recorded which). These receptors came from a woman aged 35 to 49 with acute COVID-19. CDR3s include the opening cysteine and the closing phenylalanine or tryptophan. Each record gives: clone size, J gene, D gene, V gene, CDR3 protein, CDR3 DNA. A D gene is named only where the DNA matches it firmly. The size field is filled for only some rows; it gives once, few, many or a size class.

>-|TRBJ2-1|TRBD2|TRBV7-2
CASSLSGGDNEQFF
TGTGCCAGCAGCTTAAGCGGGGGGGACAATGAGCAGTTCTTC
>-|TRBJ2-2|TRBD2|TRBV30
CAWRAGLAAGELFF
TGTGCCTGGAGGGCGGGACTAGCGGCCGGGGAGCTGTTTTTT
>-|TRBJ2-2|TRBD2|TRBV5-1
CASSGGLAGTGELFF
TGCGCCAGCAGCGGGGGGCTAGCGGGCACCGGGGAGCTGTTTTTT
>-|TRBJ1-1|-|TRBV5-5
CASGYGGIEGTEAFF
TGTGCCAGCGGATATGGGGGGATCGAAGGGACTGAAGCTTTCTTT
>-|TRBJ2-7|-|TRBV7-9
CASSLVTSSYEQYF
TGTGCCAGCAGCTTAGTTACTAGCTCCTACGAGCAGTACTTC
>-|TRBJ1-2|TRBD1|TRBV2
CASPRDRNGYGYTF
TGTGCCAGCCCCCGGGACAGGAACGGATATGGCTACACCTTC
>-|TRBJ1-5|TRBD1|TRBV7-2
CASSLVPGQGSQPQHF
TGTGCCAGCAGCTTAGTTCCCGGACAGGGAAGTCAGCCCCAGCATTTT
>few|TRBJ1-1|-|TRBV28
CASSLWGGLGKGNTEAFF
TGTGCCAGCAGTTTATGGGGTGGACTCGGGAAAGGTAACACTGAAGCTTTCTTT
>-|TRBJ1-2|-|TRBV5-4
CASSGGRSYGYTF
TGTGCCAGCAGCGGGGGGAGATCCTATGGCTACACCTTC
>-|TRBJ2-1|TRBD2|TRBV14
CASSQFGLAGIEEQFF
TGTGCCAGCAGCCAATTTGGACTAGCGGGAATAGAGGAGCAGTTCTTC
>-|TRBJ2-1|TRBD2|TRBV9
CASSPRTSGFNEQFF
TGTGCCAGCAGCCCCCGGACTAGCGGGTTCAATGAGCAGTTCTTC
>once|TRBJ2-1|-|TRBV29-1
CSVERQGGPYNEQFF
TGCAGCGTTGAACGACAGGGAGGCCCCTACAATGAGCAGTTCTTC
>-|TRBJ2-1|TRBD2|TRBV3-1/TRBV3-2
CASSRGLAGVYNEQFF
TGTGCCAGCAGCCGTGGACTAGCGGGAGTTTACAATGAGCAGTTCTTC
>-|TRBJ1-3|-|TRBV3-1/TRBV3-2
CASSQGALSGNTIYF
TGTGCCAGCAGCCAGGGGGCCCTCTCTGGAAACACCATATATTTT
>-|TRBJ2-3|-|TRBV7-9
CASSPERPTDTQYF
TGTGCCAGCAGCCCAGAACGCCCCACAGATACGCAGTATTTT
>-|TRBJ1-6|TRBD1|TRBV6-1
CASSDRGRWNSPLHF
TGTGCCAGCAGTGACAGGGGGCGGTGGAATTCACCCCTCCACTTT
>-|TRBJ2-3|TRBD2|TRBV5-5
CASSLGGLAGSDTQYF
TGTGCCAGCAGCTTGGGAGGACTAGCGGGCTCAGATACGCAGTATTTT
>-|TRBJ2-2|-|TRBV24-1
CATSDAQGYTGELFF
TGTGCCACCAGTGATGCACAGGGTTATACCGGGGAGCTGTTTTTT
>-|TRBJ1-2|-|TRBV28
CASTPHPAGGYTF
TGTGCCAGCACCCCACACCCCGCGGGTGGCTACACCTTC
>-|TRBJ1-1|-|TRBV19
CASSDSMNTEAFF
TGTGCCAGTAGTGACAGCATGAACACTGAAGCTTTCTTT
>-|TRBJ2-6|TRBD1|TRBV7-3
CASSSTGQGSGANVLTF
TGTGCCAGCAGCTCGACAGGGCAAGGCTCTGGGGCCAACGTCCTGACTTTC
>-|TRBJ2-3|-|TRBV5-5
CASSLATFLDTQYF
TGTGCCAGCAGCTTGGCGACATTTTTAGATACGCAGTATTTT
>-|TRBJ2-1|TRBD2|TRBV14
CASSQDGSGLYNEQFF
TGTGCCAGCAGCCAAGACGGTAGCGGGTTATACAATGAGCAGTTCTTC
>-|TRBJ2-7|-|TRBV9
CASSVEQQVNTYEQYF
TGTGCCAGCAGCGTAGAGCAACAGGTCAACACCTACGAGCAGTACTTC
>-|TRBJ2-1|-|TRBV7-2
CASRLKGLPYNEQFF
TGTGCCAGCAGGTTAAAGGGGCTCCCCTACAATGAGCAGTTCTTC
>-|TRBJ1-4|-|TRBV6-5
CASSYGQAAEKLFF
TGTGCCAGCAGTTACGGGCAGGCCGCCGAAAAACTGTTTTTT
>-|TRBJ1-1|-|TRBV21-1
CASSNPRQGAQATEAFF
TGTGCCAGCAGCAACCCGAGACAGGGGGCGCAGGCCACTGAAGCTTTCTTT
>-|TRBJ1-1|-|TRBV25-1
CASTRPGAGNTEAFF
TGTGCCAGCACCCGACCGGGCGCGGGGAACACTGAAGCTTTCTTT
>-|TRBJ2-3|-|TRBV7-3
CASSLRGSTDTQYF
TGTGCCAGCAGCTTAAGAGGTAGCACAGATACGCAGTATTTT
>-|TRBJ2-1|-|TRBV7-3
CASSSTGVNEQFF
TGTGCCAGCAGCTCCACAGGCGTCAATGAGCAGTTCTTC
>-|TRBJ2-1|-|TRBV5-1
CASSFNNEQFF
TGCGCCAGCAGCTTTAACAATGAGCAGTTCTTC
>-|TRBJ1-1|TRBD1|TRBV7-9
CATQDRGLTEAFF
TGTGCCACCCAAGACAGGGGGCTCACTGAAGCTTTCTTT
>-|TRBJ2-1|TRBD2|TRBV3-1/TRBV3-2
CASSQREGLRDEQFF
TGTGCCAGCAGCCAGCGGGAGGGCCTTAGGGATGAGCAGTTCTTC
>-|TRBJ2-1|TRBD2|TRBV11-3
CASSLPRPSGRALGGNEQFF
TGTGCCAGCAGCCTCCCCCGGCCTAGCGGGAGAGCACTTGGGGGTAATGAGCAGTTCTTC
>-|TRBJ1-4|-|TRBV5-1
CASSTTGFATNEKLFF
TGCGCCAGCAGCACGACAGGATTTGCAACTAATGAAAAACTGTTTTTT
>-|TRBJ2-3|-|TRBV6-2/TRBV6-3
CASSYGSGPFYTDTQYF
TGTGCCAGCAGTTACGGCAGCGGCCCCTTTTACACAGATACGCAGTATTTT
>-|TRBJ1-6|TRBD1|TRBV19
CASTLTGGNSPLHF
TGTGCCAGTACACTGACAGGGGGTAATTCACCCCTCCACTTT
>-|TRBJ1-2|TRBD1|TRBV9
CASRPDRGHGYTF
TGTGCCAGCAGACCGGACAGGGGGCATGGCTACACCTTC
>-|TRBJ2-1|TRBD2|TRBV5-1
CASSLLAGGGEQFF
TGCGCCAGCAGCTTACTAGCGGGAGGAGGTGAGCAGTTCTTC
>-|TRBJ2-1|TRBD1|TRBV2
CATGQGSYNEQFF
TGTGCCACGGGACAGGGCTCCTACAATGAGCAGTTCTTC
>few|TRBJ2-7|-|TRBV10-3
CAISEGGDHEQYF
TGTGCCATCAGTGAGGGAGGGGATCACGAGCAGTACTTC
>-|TRBJ1-2|-|TRBV12-2
CASRLDIITGGWDGYTF
TGTGCAAGTCGCTTAGATATAATTACAGGGGGCTGGGATGGCTACACCTTC
>-|TRBJ1-2|-|TRBV6-5
CASSYSRQNYGYTF
TGTGCCAGCAGTTACTCGAGACAGAACTATGGCTACACCTTC
>-|TRBJ1-1|TRBD1|TRBV20-1
CSASGRGLSDTEAFF
TGCAGTGCTAGTGGCAGGGGGCTTTCAGACACTGAAGCTTTCTTT
>-|TRBJ1-2|-|TRBV7-3
CASSPHGVSGYGYTF
TGTGCCAGCAGCCCCCACGGGGTATCGGGCTATGGCTACACCTTC
>-|TRBJ2-2|-|TRBV12-3/TRBV12-4
CASGPGGGELFF
TGTGCCAGCGGTCCCGGGGGCGGGGAGCTGTTTTTT
>-|TRBJ2-5|TRBD2|TRBV24-1
CATSDPGEGRTYQETQYF
TGTGCCACCAGTGATCCGGGGGAGGGCAGGACGTACCAAGAGACCCAGTACTTC
>few|TRBJ1-5|-|TRBV30
CAWSASYNQPQHF
TGTGCCTGGAGTGCTAGCTACAATCAGCCCCAGCATTTT
>-|TRBJ1-4|-|TRBV11-2
CASSPGQSEKLFF
TGTGCCAGCAGCCCAGGACAGTCTGAAAAACTGTTTTTT
>once|TRBJ2-1|TRBD2|TRBV7-9
CASSATGTSFNEQFF
TGTGCCAGCAGCGCCACCGGGACTAGCTTCAATGAGCAGTTCTTC
>once|TRBJ2-5|-|TRBV28
CASSSHGQSLQETQYF
TGTGCCAGCAGTTCGCATGGACAGAGTCTTCAAGAGACCCAGTACTTC
>-|TRBJ2-3|TRBD2|TRBV2
CASSVPSGSTDTQYF
TGTGCCAGCAGTGTGCCCAGCGGGAGTACAGATACGCAGTATTTT